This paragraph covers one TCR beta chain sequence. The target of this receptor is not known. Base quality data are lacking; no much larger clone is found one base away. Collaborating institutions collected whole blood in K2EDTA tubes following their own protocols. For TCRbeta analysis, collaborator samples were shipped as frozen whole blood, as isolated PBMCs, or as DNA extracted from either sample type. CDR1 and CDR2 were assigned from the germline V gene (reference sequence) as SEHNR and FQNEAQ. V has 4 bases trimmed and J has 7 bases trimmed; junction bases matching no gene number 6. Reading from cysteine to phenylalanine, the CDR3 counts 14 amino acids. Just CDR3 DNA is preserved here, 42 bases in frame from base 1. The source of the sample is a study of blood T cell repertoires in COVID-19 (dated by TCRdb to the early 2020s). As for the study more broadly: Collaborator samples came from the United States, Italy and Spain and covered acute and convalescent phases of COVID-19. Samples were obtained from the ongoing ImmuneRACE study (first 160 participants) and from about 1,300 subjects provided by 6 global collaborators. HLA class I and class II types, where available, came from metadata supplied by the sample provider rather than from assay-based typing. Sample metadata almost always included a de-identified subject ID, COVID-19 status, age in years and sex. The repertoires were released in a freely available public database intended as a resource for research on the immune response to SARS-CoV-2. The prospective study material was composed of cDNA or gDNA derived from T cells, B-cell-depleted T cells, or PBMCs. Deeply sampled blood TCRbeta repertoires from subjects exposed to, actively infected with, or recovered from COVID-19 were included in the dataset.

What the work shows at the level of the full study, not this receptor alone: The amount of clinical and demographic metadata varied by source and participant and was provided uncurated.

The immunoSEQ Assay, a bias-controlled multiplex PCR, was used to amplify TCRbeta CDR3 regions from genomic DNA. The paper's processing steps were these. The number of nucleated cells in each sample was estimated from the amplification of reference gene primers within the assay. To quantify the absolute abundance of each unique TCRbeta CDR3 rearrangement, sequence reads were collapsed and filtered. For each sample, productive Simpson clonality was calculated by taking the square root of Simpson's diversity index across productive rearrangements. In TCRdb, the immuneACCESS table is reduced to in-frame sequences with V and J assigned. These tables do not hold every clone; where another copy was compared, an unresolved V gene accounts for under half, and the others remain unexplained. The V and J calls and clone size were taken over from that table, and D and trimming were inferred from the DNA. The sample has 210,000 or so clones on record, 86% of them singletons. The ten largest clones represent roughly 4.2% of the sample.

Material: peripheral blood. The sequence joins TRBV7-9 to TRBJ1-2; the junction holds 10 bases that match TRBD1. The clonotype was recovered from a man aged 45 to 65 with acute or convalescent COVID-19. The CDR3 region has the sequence CASSSTGDRGGYTF. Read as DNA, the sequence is TGTGCCAGCAGCTCGACGGGGGACAGGGGTGGCTACACCTTC.